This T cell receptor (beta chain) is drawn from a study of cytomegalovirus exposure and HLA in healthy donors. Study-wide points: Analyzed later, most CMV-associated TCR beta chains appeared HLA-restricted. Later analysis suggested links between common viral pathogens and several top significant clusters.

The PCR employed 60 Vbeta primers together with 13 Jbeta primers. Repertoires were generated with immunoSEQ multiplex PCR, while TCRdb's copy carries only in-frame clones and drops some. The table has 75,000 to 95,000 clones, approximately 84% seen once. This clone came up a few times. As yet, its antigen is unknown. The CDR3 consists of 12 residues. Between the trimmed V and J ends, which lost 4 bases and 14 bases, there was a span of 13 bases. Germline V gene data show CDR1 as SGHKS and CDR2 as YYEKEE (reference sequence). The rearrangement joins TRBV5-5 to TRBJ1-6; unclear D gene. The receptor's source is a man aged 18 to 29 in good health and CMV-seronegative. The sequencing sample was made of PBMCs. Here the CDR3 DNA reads TGTGCCAGCAGCGCATCCCCCGGGACCCTCCACTTT. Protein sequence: CASSASPGTLHF. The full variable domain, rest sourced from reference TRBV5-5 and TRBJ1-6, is DAGVTQSPTHLIKTRGQQVTLRCSPISGHKSVSWYQQVLGQGPQFIFQYYEKEERGRGNFPDRFSARQFPNYSSELNVNALLLGDSALYLCASSASPGTLHFGNGTRLTVT.